Presented here are 2 T cell receptor beta chains from one specimen sequenced in a study of T cell repertoires and Cas9 in healthy adults (dated by TCRdb to about 2018). Libraries were prepared through the immunoSEQ multiplex PCR assay. In its TCRdb copy, this immuneACCESS table keeps in-frame sequences only and misses some clones. Where compared with another copy, unresolved V genes explain less than half of these, and the others have no known cause. Counted in this sample were tens of thousands of clones; less than 95% of them appeared once. 1.5% to 1.9% of the sample is taken by the ten largest. What was sequenced was CD4+ effector T cells (CD127+, CD25-, CD137-, CD154-) from PBMCs; culture status not recorded. The receptor set was obtained from a human donor in good health.

V gene TRBV5-4 combines with J gene TRBJ2-3, with D unresolved. V lost 0 bases and J 6 bases, leaving 14 bases between the germline ends. CDR1 is SGHNT, CDR2 YYREEE, per germline (reference sequence). There are 15 residues in the CDR3. CDR3 amino acids: CASSLGAPAPDTQYF. In DNA form, the CDR3 reads TGTGCCAGCAGCTTGGGGGCCCCTGCCCCGGATACGCAGTATTTT.

This chain connects TRBV11-3 to TRBJ1-1; D gene uncertain. CDR1 SGHNT and CDR2 YENEEA come from the germline V gene. V was pared by 10 bases and J by 2 bases, with 8 bases between. The CDR3 is made up of 11 amino acids. Here the CDR3 reads CATKDNTEAFF. CDR3 DNA: TGTGCCACTAAAGATAACACTGAAGCTTTCTTT.